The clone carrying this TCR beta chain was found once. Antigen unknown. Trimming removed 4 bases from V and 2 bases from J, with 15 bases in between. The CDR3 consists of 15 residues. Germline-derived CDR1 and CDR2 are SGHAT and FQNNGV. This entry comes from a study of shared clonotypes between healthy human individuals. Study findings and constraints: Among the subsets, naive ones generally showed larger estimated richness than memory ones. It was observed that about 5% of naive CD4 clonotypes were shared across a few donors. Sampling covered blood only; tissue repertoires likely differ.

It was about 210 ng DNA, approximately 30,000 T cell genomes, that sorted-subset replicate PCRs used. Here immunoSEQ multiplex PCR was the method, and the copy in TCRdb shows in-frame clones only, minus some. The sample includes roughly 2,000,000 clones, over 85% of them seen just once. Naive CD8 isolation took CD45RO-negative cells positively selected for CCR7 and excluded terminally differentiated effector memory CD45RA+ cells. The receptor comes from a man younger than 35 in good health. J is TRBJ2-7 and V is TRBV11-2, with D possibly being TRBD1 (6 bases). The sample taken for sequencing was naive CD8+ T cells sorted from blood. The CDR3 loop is CASSSRTVGTYEQYF. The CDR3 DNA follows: TGTGCCAGCAGCTCACGGACAGTGGGGACCTACGAGCAGTACTTC.